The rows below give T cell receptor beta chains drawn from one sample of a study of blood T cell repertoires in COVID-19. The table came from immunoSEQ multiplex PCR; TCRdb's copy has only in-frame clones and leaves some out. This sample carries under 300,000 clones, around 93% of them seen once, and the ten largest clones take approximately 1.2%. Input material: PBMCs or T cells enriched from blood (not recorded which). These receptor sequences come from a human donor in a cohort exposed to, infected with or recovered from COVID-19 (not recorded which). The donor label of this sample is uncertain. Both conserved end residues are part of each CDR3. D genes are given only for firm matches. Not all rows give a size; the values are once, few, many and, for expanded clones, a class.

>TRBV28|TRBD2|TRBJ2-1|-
CASSFPLAGANEQFF
TGTGCCAGCAGTTTTCCCCTAGCGGGAGCCAATGAGCAGTTCTTC
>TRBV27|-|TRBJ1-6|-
CASSFWEIGNSPLHF
TGTGCCAGCAGTTTCTGGGAGATCGGTAATTCACCCCTCCACTTT
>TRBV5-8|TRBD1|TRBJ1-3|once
CASSGEETGVGNTIYF
TGTGCCAGCAGCGGGGAGGAGACAGGGGTTGGAAACACCATATATTTT
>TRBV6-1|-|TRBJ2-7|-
CASSEASTATYEQYF
TGTGCCAGCAGTGAAGCGTCGACAGCGACCTACGAGCAGTACTTC
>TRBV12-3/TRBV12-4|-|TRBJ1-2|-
CASLQADYGYTF
TGTGCCAGCTTACAGGCGGATTATGGCTACACCTTC
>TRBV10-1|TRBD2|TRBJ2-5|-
CASSELVVEDGGGRETQYF
TGCGCCAGCAGTGAGTTAGTAGTTGAGGATGGGGGGGGGAGAGAGACCCAGTACTTC
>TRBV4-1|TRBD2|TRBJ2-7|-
CASSPFTSGGLSYEQYF
TGCGCCAGCAGCCCCTTCACTAGCGGGGGGCTGTCCTACGAGCAGTACTTC
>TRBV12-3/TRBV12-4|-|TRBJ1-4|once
CASTGSNEKLFF
TGTGCCAGCACAGGTTCTAATGAAAAACTGTTTTTT
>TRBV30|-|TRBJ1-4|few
CALQVSNEKLFF
TGTGCCTTACAGGTTTCAAATGAAAAACTGTTTTTT
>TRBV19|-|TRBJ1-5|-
CASQGTVLGQPQHF
TGTGCCAGCCAGGGGACCGTCTTGGGACAGCCCCAGCATTTT
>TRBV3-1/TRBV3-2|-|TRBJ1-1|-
CASSQQGSAFF
TGTGCCAGCAGCCAACAGGGGTCGGCTTTCTTT
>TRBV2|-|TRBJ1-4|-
CASSVGAPGGEKLFF
TGTGCCAGCAGTGTAGGTGCTCCGGGAGGCGAAAAACTGTTTTTT
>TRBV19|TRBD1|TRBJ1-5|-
CASGQGSQPQHF
TGTGCCAGTGGACAGGGTAGTCAGCCCCAGCATTTT
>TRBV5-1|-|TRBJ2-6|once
CASSPRDGANVLTF
TGCGCCAGCAGCCCCCGCGATGGGGCCAACGTCCTGACTTTC
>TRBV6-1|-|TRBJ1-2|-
CASSEALRGARWGYTF
TGTGCCAGCAGTGAAGCGCTACGGGGGGCGCGGTGGGGCTACACCTTC
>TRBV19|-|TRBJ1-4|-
CASSMGGPDEKLFF
TGTGCCAGTAGTATGGGAGGGCCTGATGAAAAACTGTTTTTT
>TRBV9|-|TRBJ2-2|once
CASSVPLTAVDTGELFF
TGTGCCAGCAGCGTTCCCCTTACAGCGGTAGACACCGGGGAGCTGTTTTTT
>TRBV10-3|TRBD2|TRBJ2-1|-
CAIRGTSGAHEQFF
TGTGCCATCAGGGGGACTAGCGGGGCCCATGAGCAGTTCTTC
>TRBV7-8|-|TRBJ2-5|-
CASSPRREPQETQYF
TGTGCCAGCAGCCCCCGCCGGGAACCCCAAGAGACCCAGTACTTC
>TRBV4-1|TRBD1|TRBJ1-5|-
CASSLLLRRGHQPQHF
TGCGCCAGCAGCCTACTCCTCAGGAGGGGGCATCAGCCCCAGCATTTT
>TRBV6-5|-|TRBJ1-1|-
CASSTGQGYTEAFF
TGTGCCAGCAGTACAGGGCAGGGGTACACTGAAGCTTTCTTT
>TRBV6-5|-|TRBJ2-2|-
CASSYAGYTGELFF
TGTGCCAGCAGTTACGCAGGGTACACCGGGGAGCTGTTTTTT
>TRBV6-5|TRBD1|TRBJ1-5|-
CASRPGTGILQPQHF
TGTGCCAGCAGACCCGGGACAGGGATATTACAGCCCCAGCATTTT
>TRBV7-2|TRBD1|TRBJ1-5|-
CASSRDSQPQHF
TGTGCCAGCAGCCGGGACAGTCAGCCCCAGCATTTT
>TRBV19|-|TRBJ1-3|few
CASSAQSSGNTIYF
TGTGCCAGTAGCGCACAGAGCTCTGGAAACACCATATATTTT
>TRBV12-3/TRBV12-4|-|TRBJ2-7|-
CASSLGGREQYF
TGTGCCAGCAGTTTAGGGGGCCGCGAGCAGTACTTC
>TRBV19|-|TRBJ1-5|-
CASSIEGGGDQPQHF
TGTGCCAGTAGTATTGAGGGGGGAGGGGATCAGCCCCAGCATTTT
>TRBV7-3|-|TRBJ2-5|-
CASSFPTNPPGKETQYF
TGTGCCAGCAGCTTCCCGACAAATCCCCCAGGGAAAGAGACCCAGTACTTC
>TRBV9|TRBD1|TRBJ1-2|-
CASSVDQGGERDGYTF
TGTGCCAGCAGCGTAGATCAGGGGGGCGAAAGGGATGGCTACACCTTC
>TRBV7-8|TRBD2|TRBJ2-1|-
CASSFGGRTSKGEQFF
TGTGCCAGCAGCTTCGGTGGAAGGACTAGCAAGGGTGAGCAGTTCTTC
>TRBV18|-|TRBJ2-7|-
CASSPPSRDEQYF
TGTGCCAGCTCACCACCCAGCCGGGACGAGCAGTACTTC
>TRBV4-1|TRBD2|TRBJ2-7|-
CASSQESGGTYEQYF
TGCGCCAGCAGCCAAGAATCGGGGGGAACCTACGAGCAGTACTTC
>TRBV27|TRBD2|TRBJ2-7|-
CASSLYSSGLSYEQYF
TGTGCCAGCAGTTTATACTCTAGCGGGCTCTCCTACGAGCAGTACTTC
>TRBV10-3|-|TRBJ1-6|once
CAISEWAGGAPLHF
TGTGCCATCAGTGAGTGGGCGGGGGGAGCACCCCTCCACTTT
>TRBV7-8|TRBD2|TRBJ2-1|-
CASIAGRGGSYNEQFF
TGTGCCAGCATCGCAGGGCGGGGGGGCTCCTACAATGAGCAGTTCTTC
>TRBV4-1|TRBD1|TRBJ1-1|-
CASSQFGTGNTEAFF
TGCGCCAGCAGCCAATTCGGGACAGGGAATACTGAAGCTTTCTTT
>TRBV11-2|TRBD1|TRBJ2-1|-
CASSFGQGMGEQFF
TGTGCCAGCAGCTTTGGACAGGGGATGGGTGAGCAGTTCTTC
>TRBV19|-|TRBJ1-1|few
CASSIWSGRSAFF
TGTGCCAGTAGTATCTGGTCCGGTAGAAGCGCTTTCTTT
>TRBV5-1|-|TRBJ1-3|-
CASSLEGSSGNTIYF
TGCGCCAGCAGCTTAGAGGGATCCTCTGGAAACACCATATATTTT
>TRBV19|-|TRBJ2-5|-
CATMTGGGKETQYF
TGTGCCACTATGACCGGCGGCGGTAAAGAGACCCAGTACTTC
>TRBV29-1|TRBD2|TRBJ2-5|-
CSVQLSGETQYF
TGCAGCGTCCAACTTAGCGGGGAGACCCAGTACTTC
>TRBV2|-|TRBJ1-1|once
CASGVQGRGEAFF
TGTGCCAGCGGGGTGCAGGGAAGGGGTGAAGCTTTCTTT
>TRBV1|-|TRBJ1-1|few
CTSRVGQGPLEAFF
TGCACCAGCCGCGTGGGGCAGGGCCCGTTAGAAGCTTTCTTT
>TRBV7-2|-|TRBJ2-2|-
CASSLAGNTGELFF
TGTGCCAGCAGCTTGGCGGGGAACACCGGGGAGCTGTTTTTT
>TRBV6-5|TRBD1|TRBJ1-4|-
CASSLPGTGNEKLFF
TGTGCCAGCAGTTTACCCGGGACAGGGAATGAAAAACTGTTTTTT
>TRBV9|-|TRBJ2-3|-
CASSTSGVEVDTQYF
TGTGCCAGCAGCACTAGTGGGGTGGAAGTAGATACGCAGTATTTT
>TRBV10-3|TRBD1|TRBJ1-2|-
CAISGDRVNYGYTF
TGTGCCATCAGTGGCGACAGGGTTAACTATGGCTACACCTTC
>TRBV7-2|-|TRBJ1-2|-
CASSYQITGFYGYTF
TGTGCCAGCAGTTACCAAATCACAGGATTCTATGGCTACACCTTC
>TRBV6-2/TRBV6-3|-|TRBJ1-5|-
CASSYVRLAGGRDNQPQHF
TGTGCCAGCAGTTACGTGAGACTAGCGGGGGGTAGGGACAATCAGCCCCAGCATTTT
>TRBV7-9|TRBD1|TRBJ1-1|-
CASSSQGDTEAFF
TGTGCCAGCAGCTCACAGGGGGACACTGAAGCTTTCTTT
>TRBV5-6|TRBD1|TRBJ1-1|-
CASSSDRGSTEAFF
TGTGCCAGCAGCTCAGACAGGGGCAGCACTGAAGCTTTCTTT
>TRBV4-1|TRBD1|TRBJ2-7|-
CASSQEGARGIDEQYF
TGCGCCAGCAGCCAAGAAGGGGCCAGGGGGATCGACGAGCAGTACTTC
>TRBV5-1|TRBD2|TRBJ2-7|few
CASSPRLASGEQYF
TGCGCCAGCAGCCCCCGACTAGCCTCGGGCGAGCAGTACTTC
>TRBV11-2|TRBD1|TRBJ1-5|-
CASSSGTGDVQPQHF
TGTGCCAGCAGCAGCGGGACAGGGGACGTTCAGCCCCAGCATTTT
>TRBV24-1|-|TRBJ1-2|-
CATSDSAGVFPNYGYTF
TGTGCCACCAGTGATTCGGCAGGGGTGTTCCCTAACTATGGCTACACCTTC
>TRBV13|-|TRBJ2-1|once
CASSLALSNEQFF
TGTGCCAGCAGCTTAGCCCTCAGCAATGAGCAGTTCTTC
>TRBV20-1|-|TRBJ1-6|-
CSANGGADRDF
TGCAGTGCTAATGGGGGCGCTGACAGAGATTTT